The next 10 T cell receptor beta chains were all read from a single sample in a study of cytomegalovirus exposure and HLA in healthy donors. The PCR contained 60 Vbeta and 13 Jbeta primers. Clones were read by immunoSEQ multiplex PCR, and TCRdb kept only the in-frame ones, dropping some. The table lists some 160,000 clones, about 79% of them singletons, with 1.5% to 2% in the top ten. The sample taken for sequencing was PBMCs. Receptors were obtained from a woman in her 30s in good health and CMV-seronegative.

The CDR3 here is CAAPTGVGGYTF. The DNA for the CDR3 is TGTGCCGCACCGACAGGGGTGGGCGGCTACACCTTC. The chain is built from TRBV30 and TRBJ1-2; 8 nucleotides agree with TRBD1. The CDR3 length is 12 residues. The junction had 10 bases not matched to a gene; V was cut back by 8 bases and J by 8 bases. The germline V gene encodes CDR1 GTSNPN and CDR2 SVGIG (reference sequence).

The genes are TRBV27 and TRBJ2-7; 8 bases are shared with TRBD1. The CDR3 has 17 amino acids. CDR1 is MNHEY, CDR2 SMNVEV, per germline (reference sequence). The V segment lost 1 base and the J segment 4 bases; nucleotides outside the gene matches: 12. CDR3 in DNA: TGTGCCAGCAGTTTATTCCCAGGACAGGGTAGAGGTTACGAGCAGTACTTC. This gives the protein CASSLFPGQGRGYEQYF.

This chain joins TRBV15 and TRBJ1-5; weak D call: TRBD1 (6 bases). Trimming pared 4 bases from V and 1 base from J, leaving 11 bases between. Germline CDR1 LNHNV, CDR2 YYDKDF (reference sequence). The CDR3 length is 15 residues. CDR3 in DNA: TGTGCCACCAGCACACAGGGACGGAGCAATCAGCCCCAGCATTTT. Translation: CATSTQGRSNQPQHF.

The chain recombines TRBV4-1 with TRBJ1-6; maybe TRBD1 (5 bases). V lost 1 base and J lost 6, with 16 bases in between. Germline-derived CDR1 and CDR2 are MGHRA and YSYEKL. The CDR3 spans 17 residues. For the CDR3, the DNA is TGCGCCAGCAGCCAAGGGGCTGGGGGGATAGCTAATTCACCCCTCCACTTT. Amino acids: CASSQGAGGIANSPLHF.

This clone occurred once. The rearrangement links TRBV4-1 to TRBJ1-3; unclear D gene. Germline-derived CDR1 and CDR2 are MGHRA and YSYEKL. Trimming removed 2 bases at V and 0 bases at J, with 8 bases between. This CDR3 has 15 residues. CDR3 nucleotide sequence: TGCGCCAGCAGCCAATATTACAACTCTGGAAACACCATATATTTT. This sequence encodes CASSQYYNSGNTIYF.

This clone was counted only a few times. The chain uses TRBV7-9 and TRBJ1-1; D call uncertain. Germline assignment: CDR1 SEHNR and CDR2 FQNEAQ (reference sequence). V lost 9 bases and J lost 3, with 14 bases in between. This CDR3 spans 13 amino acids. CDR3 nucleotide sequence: TGTGCCAGTGACTTAGTTGGGTACACTGAAGCTTTCTTT. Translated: CASDLVGYTEAFF.

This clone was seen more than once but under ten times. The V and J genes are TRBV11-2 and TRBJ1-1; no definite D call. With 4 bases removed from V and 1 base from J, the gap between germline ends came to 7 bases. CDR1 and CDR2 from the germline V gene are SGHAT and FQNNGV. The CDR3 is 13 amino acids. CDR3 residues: CASSSYRNTEAFF. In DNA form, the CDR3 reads TGTGCCAGCAGCTCCTACCGGAACACTGAAGCTTTCTTT. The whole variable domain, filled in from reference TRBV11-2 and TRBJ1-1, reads EAGVAQSPRYKIIEKRQSVAFWCNPISGHATLYWYQQILGQGPKLLIQFQNNGVVDDSQLPKDRFSAERLKGVDSTLKIQPAKLEDSAVYLCASSSYRNTEAFFGQGTRLTVV.

The chain's CDR3 is CASSVAGQRSSYNSPLHF. The CDR3 DNA reads TGTGCCAGCAGCGTAGCGGGACAGAGAAGCTCCTATAATTCACCCCTCCACTTT. The chain employs TRBV9 and TRBJ1-6, with TRBD1 matching 7 bases. Germline loops: CDR1 SGDLS, CDR2 YYNGEE. CDR3 length: 18 residues. The J segment lost 0 bases and the V segment lost 0 bases, leaving 6 bases of the junction unmatched.

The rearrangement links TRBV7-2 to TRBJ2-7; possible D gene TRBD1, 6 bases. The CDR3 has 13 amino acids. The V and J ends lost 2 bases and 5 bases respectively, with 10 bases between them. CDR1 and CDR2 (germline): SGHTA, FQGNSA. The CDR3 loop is CASSLQGTHEQYF. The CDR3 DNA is TGTGCCAGCAGCTTACAGGGGACCCACGAGCAGTACTTC.

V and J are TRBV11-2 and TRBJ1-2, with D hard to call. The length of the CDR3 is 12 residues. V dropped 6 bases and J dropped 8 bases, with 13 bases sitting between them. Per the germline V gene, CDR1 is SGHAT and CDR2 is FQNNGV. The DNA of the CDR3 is TGTGCCAGCAGGAGGAAAGGAGAGGGCTACACCTTC. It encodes CASRRKGEGYTF.